Described below is a single T cell receptor (beta chain) sequence and its context. Its antigen is unknown. This entry belongs to a study of siplizumab effects on memory and regulatory T cells. Study outcomes and limitations: The study found naive T cells seemingly more diverse than memory cells and seemingly major alloresponse contributors. Significant reduction of alloreactive sequences traceable to unstimulated CD4+ memory cells was observed with siplizumab.

TCRdb's table, derived via immunoSEQ multiplex PCR, lists solely in-frame clones and lacks some. Of about 120,000 clones listed, around 94% were seen once; the top ten hold about 1.8%. The ends were cut back, 0 bases at V and 8 bases at J, with 8 bases in the middle. CDR3 length: 12 amino acids. Looked up from germline, CDR1 is SGDLS and CDR2 is YYNGEE. This sequence was found in a human donor in good health. The chain combines TRBV9 with TRBJ1-2, with D unresolved. Sequences were obtained from non-Treg CD4+ T cells sorted from blood. The CDR3 sequence: CASSVGWQGYTF. Written as DNA, the CDR3 is TGTGCCAGCAGCGTAGGTTGGCAGGGCTACACCTTC.